One sample yielded the 28 T cell receptor beta chains listed below, sequenced in a study of control samples from healthy donors and cancer patients. Data came from immunoSEQ multiplex PCR; TCRdb stores just in-frame clones and leaves some out. Of 95,000 to 130,000 clones listed, roughly 92% are singletons. What was sequenced was blood. These receptor sequences come from a man aged 30 to 45 in good health.

The chain has TRBV14 and TRBJ1-2; 7 positions match TRBD1. The V segment lost 0 bases and the J segment 8 bases; nucleotides outside the gene matches: 18. Germline V gene sequence: CDR1 SGHDN, CDR2 FVKESK. The CDR3 runs to 18 residues. The DNA for the CDR3 is TGTGCCAGCAGCCAAGATTTAGGGGGCCGAGGGTTTCTTCCCGGCTACACCTTC. Protein: CASSQDLGGRGFLPGYTF.

As DNA, the CDR3 is TGTGCCAGCAGTTTTACAGGGGAGGATGGCTACACCTTC. Its protein product is CASSFTGEDGYTF. The genes are TRBV27 and TRBJ1-2, with 7 bases lining up with TRBD1. Germline trimming cut 3 bases from V and 6 bases from J; bases unmatched to any gene: 4. The CDR3 has 13 amino acids. CDR1 is MNHEY, CDR2 SMNVEV, per germline (reference sequence).

This chain links TRBV28 with TRBJ1-2; 9 bases fit TRBD1. The length of the CDR3 is 16 residues. The V gene's germline CDR1 is MDHEN and CDR2 SYDVKM. Losses at the gene ends were 5 bases for V and 3 bases for J; bases not matched to a gene: 10. In DNA form, the CDR3 reads TGTGCCAGCAGTCTTCTGGGACAGGGTACTGACTATGGCTACACCTTC. Residues: CASSLLGQGTDYGYTF.

The CDR3 DNA reads as TGTGCCAGCAGTTCGTCCACAGATACGCAGTATTTT. Amino acids: CASSSSTDTQYF. The gene calls are TRBV6-5 and TRBJ2-3; no clear D gene. Trimming took 4 bases from V and 2 from J, leaving 4 bases between them. Germline CDR1 reads MNHEY; CDR2 reads SVGAGI. The CDR3 has 12 amino acids.

The CDR3 DNA reads as TGTGCCAGCAGTCTAGACAGGGGAAGCGTCCTGACTTTC. Encoded protein: CASSLDRGSVLTF. This rearrangement joins TRBV6-5 to TRBJ2-6, with 8 bases aligning to TRBD1. Germline V CDR1 and CDR2: MNHEY, SVGAGI. Germline trimming cut 5 bases from V and 12 bases from J; bases unmatched to any gene: 6. This CDR3 spans 13 amino acids.

The chain combines TRBV5-1 with TRBJ1-1; weak D call: TRBD1 (5 bases). V was cut by 1 base and J by 0 bases, with 13 bases left in between. Germline V gene sequence: CDR1 SGHRS, CDR2 YFSETQ. There are 16 residues in the CDR3. DNA for the CDR3: TGCGCCAGCAGCTTGATACAGGACCACATGAACACTGAAGCTTTCTTT. This gives the protein CASSLIQDHMNTEAFF. Together with reference TRBV5-1 and TRBJ1-1, the CDR3 gives the full variable domain: KAGVTQTPRYLIKTRGQQVTLSCSPISGHRSVSWYQQTPGQGLQFLFEYFSETQRNKGNFPGRFSGRQFSNSRSEMNVSTLELGDSALYLCASSLIQDHMNTEAFFGQGTRLTVV.

The chain is built from TRBV6-5 and TRBJ1-1; no definite D call. CDR1 is MNHEY, CDR2 SVGAGI, per germline. The V end lost 4 bases, the J end lost 0 bases, and 6 bases lay between the germline ends. The CDR3 is 13 amino acids. CDR3 in amino acids: CASSLGLNTEAFF. The CDR3 nucleotides are TGTGCCAGCAGTTTAGGCTTGAACACTGAAGCTTTCTTT.

The V and J genes are TRBV30 and TRBJ1-2, with 7 bases that match TRBD1. The junction had 13 bases not matched to a gene; V was cut back by 4 bases and J by 14 bases. The CDR3 is made up of 12 amino acids. CDR1 is GTSNPN and CDR2 is SVGIG in the germline V gene (reference sequence). CDR3 sequence reads: CAWTLDRPPWTF. As DNA, the CDR3 is TGTGCCTGGACCCTGGACAGGCCTCCATGGACCTTC.

V and J are TRBV2 and TRBJ2-6; D remains unclear. The CDR3 sequence is 15 residues long. The V end was cut by 8 bases, the J end by 0 bases, with 11 bases between. Per germline, CDR1 SNHLY and CDR2 FYNNEI. CDR3 in DNA: TGTGCCAGCGAGGTGCCAGCCTCTGGGGCCAACGTCCTGACTTTC. As protein: CASEVPASGANVLTF. Full variable domain (missing parts from reference TRBV2 and TRBJ2-6): EPEVTQTPSHQVTQMGQEVILRCVPISNHLYFYWYRQILGQKVEFLVSFYNNEISEKSEIFDDQFSVERPDGSNFTLKIRSTKLEDSAMYFCASEVPASGANVLTFGAGSRLTVL.

The V gene is TRBV27, the J gene TRBJ1-1; no definite D call. The germline gives CDR1 MNHEY, CDR2 SMNVEV (reference sequence). There are 14 residues in the CDR3. V lost 2 bases and J 5 bases, leaving 12 bases between the germline ends. The CDR3 bases are TGTGCCAGCAGTTTAGTGCCAAGTCCTACTGAAGCTTTCTTT. It translates to CASSLVPSPTEAFF.

The chain links TRBV5-1 to TRBJ1-5; 9 positions match TRBD1. CDR1 is SGHRS and CDR2 is YFSETQ in the germline V gene. The CDR3 has 15 amino acids. The ends lost 4 bases at V and 5 bases at J; junction bases unmatched: 7. The DNA of the CDR3 is TGCGCCAGCAGCCCTGGGACAGGGTTTCATCAGCCCCAGCATTTT. This sequence encodes CASSPGTGFHQPQHF.

The chain has TRBV10-2 and TRBJ2-7; TRBD2 matches at 11 bases. The germline gives CDR1 WSHSY, CDR2 SAAADI. V shed 3 bases, J shed 5 bases, and the junction held 9 bases outside the gene matches. The CDR3 is 16 residues long. In DNA, the CDR3 is TGCGCCAGCAGTGATCCCAACACTAGCGGGGGCCACGAGCAGTACGTC. This translates into CASSDPNTSGGHEQYV.

This chain connects TRBV7-2 to TRBJ2-3, with 9 bases fitting TRBD2. The CDR3 covers 14 residues. Germline loops: CDR1 SGHTA, CDR2 FQGNSA. The V and J ends lost 3 bases and 5 bases, in that order; junction bases with no gene match: 3. The CDR3 sequence: CASSFAGGLDTQYF. In DNA, the CDR3 is TGTGCCAGCAGCTTCGCGGGGGGGCTAGATACGCAGTATTTT. Together with reference TRBV7-2 and TRBJ2-3, the CDR3 gives the full variable domain: GAGVSQSPSNKVTEKGKDVELRCDPISGHTALYWYRQSLGQGLEFLIYFQGNSAPDKSGLPSDRFSAERTGGSVSTLTIQRTQQEDSAVYLCASSFAGGLDTQYFGPGTRLTVL.

A single count supports this clone. The rearrangement links TRBV9 to TRBJ2-5, with 10 bases identical to TRBD1. Germline assignment: CDR1 SGDLS and CDR2 YYNGEE. V lost 0 bases and J lost 5; bases outside the gene matches: 4. CDR3 length: 15 amino acids. Here the CDR3 reads CASSVADRGRETQYF. Written as DNA, the CDR3 is TGTGCCAGCAGCGTAGCGGACAGGGGGAGGGAGACCCAGTACTTC. Combining the CDR3 with reference TRBV9 and TRBJ2-5 gives the whole variable domain DSGVTQTPKHLITATGQRVTLRCSPRSGDLSVYWYQQSLDQGLQFLIQYYNGEERAKGNILERFSAQQFPDLHSELNLSSLELGDSALYFCASSVADRGRETQYFGPGTRLLVL.

This clone has only a few counts. The gene calls are TRBV5-4 and TRBJ1-4, with 7 nucleotides matching TRBD1. Germline values: CDR1 SGHNT, CDR2 YYREEE (reference sequence). CDR3 length equals 15 residues. The trim removed 1 base at V and 6 bases at J, leaving 6 bases unmatched. The CDR3 loop is CASSLKPGGDEKLFF. DNA for the CDR3: TGTGCCAGCAGCTTGAAGCCAGGGGGGGATGAAAAACTGTTTTTT.

The genes are TRBV2 and TRBJ2-2; D is undetermined. CDR3 length: 14 amino acids. The V end lost 7 bases, the J end lost 1 base, and 10 bases lay between the germline ends. Germline CDR1 reads SNHLY; CDR2 reads FYNNEI. The CDR3 coding sequence is TGTGCCAGCACCATACTTCTGAACACCGGGGAGCTGTTTTTT. It specifies CASTILLNTGELFF.

This clone was counted once. V is TRBV30 and J is TRBJ1-2; D might be TRBD1 (6 bases). CDR1 GTSNPN and CDR2 SVGIG come from the germline V gene (reference sequence). CDR3 length: 12 residues. V lost 5 bases, J lost 7 bases, and 14 bases lay in between. The CDR3: CAWAPGAGGYTF. The CDR3 DNA reads as TGTGCCTGGGCCCCAGGGGCGGGTGGCTACACCTTC.

The rearrangement joins TRBV20-1 to TRBJ2-3; 9 bases match TRBD2. The CDR3 runs to 15 residues. Per the germline V gene, CDR1 is DFQATT and CDR2 is SNEGSKA (reference sequence). J was trimmed by 4 bases and V by 3 bases; bases with no gene match: 8. The CDR3: CSASLASGVADTQYF. The CDR3 DNA reads as TGCAGTGCTAGTCTGGCTAGCGGGGTCGCAGATACGCAGTATTTT.

This clone was found once. CDR3: CATSAQGNTEAFF. The CDR3 nucleotides are TGTGCCACCAGTGCCCAGGGGAACACTGAAGCTTTCTTT. The chain joins TRBV24-1 to TRBJ1-1; D possibly corresponds to TRBD1 (5 bases). V was shortened by 5 bases and J by 1 base, with 7 bases between the two germline ends. CDR1 and CDR2 (germline): KGHDR, SFDVKD. The CDR3 consists of 13 residues.

The V gene is TRBV11-2, the J gene TRBJ1-1, with D perhaps TRBD1 (6 bases). This CDR3 comprises 12 residues. The V end was cut by 10 bases, the J end by 4 bases, with 13 bases between. In germline, CDR1 is SGHAT, CDR2 FQNNGV. CDR3 region: CATQGTTTEAFF. The CDR3 DNA follows: TGTGCCACACAGGGCACGACCACTGAAGCTTTCTTT.

The table lists this clone with a few counts. The chain couples TRBV5-4 to TRBJ1-2; no clear D. CDR1 is SGHNT and CDR2 is YYREEE in the germline V gene (reference sequence). The CDR3 has 13 residues. Trimming took 4 bases from V and 4 from J, leaving 11 bases between them. CDR3 coding DNA: TGTGCCAGCAGCCATCTTGAAGGCTATGGCTACACCTTC. This sequence encodes CASSHLEGYGYTF. The full variable domain, rest sourced from reference TRBV5-4 and TRBJ1-2, is ETGVTQSPTHLIKTRGQQVTLRCSSQSGHNTVSWYQQALGQGPQFIFQYYREEENGRGNFPPRFSGLQFPNYSSELNVNALELDDSALYLCASSHLEGYGYTFGSGTRLTVV.

The chain joins TRBV7-9 to TRBJ1-1, with 9 bases fitting TRBD1. V was clipped by 5 bases and J by 1 base; unmatched bases: 5. Germline assignment: CDR1 SEHNR and CDR2 FQNEAQ (reference sequence). The CDR3 has 15 amino acids. The CDR3 here is CASSMPGQGNTEAFF. CDR3 DNA: TGTGCCAGCAGCATGCCGGGACAGGGGAACACTGAAGCTTTCTTT.

This sequence joins TRBV7-4 and TRBJ1-5; TRBD1 matches at 8 bases. The CDR3 loop spans 16 amino acids. Germline V gene sequence: CDR1 SGHVT, CDR2 SQSDAQ. V shed 3 bases and J 6 bases; nucleotides not matched to a gene: 10. The CDR3 coding sequence is TGTGCCAGCAGCTTTAGTCCGGACAGGGAATGTCAGCCCCAGCATTTT. Amino acids: CASSFSPDRECQPQHF.

This chain joins TRBV12-3 or TRBV12-4 and TRBJ2-2; D unresolved. Trimming left V 2 bases short and J 5 bases short, with 6 bases between. The CDR3 has 13 residues. The CDR3 nucleotides are TGTGCCAGCAGTTTAATAAGTACCGGGGAGCTGTTTTTT. It encodes CASSLISTGELFF.

This clone has only one observation. V gene TRBV6-4 combines with J gene TRBJ1-4; D perhaps matches TRBD1 (6 bases). The V gene's germline CDR1 is MRHNA and CDR2 SNTAGT. The CDR3 covers 14 residues. V shed 2 bases and J shed 5 bases, with 9 bases lying between them. The CDR3 DNA reads TGTGCCAGCAGTGACGGGGGGCAAAATGAAAAACTGTTTTTT. Translated, it gives CASSDGGQNEKLFF.

This chain connects TRBV14 to TRBJ1-6; possible D gene TRBD1, 5 bases. The CDR3 loop spans 14 amino acids. Germline CDR1 SGHDN, CDR2 FVKESK. The V and J ends lost 5 bases and 6 bases respectively, with 11 bases between them. For the CDR3, the DNA is TGTGCCAGCAGCGCGGGACGGGTTAATTCACCCCTCCACTTT. This codes for CASSAGRVNSPLHF.

CDR3 coding DNA: TGTGCCAGCAGCCGGGGGAACACCATATATTTT. It encodes CASSRGNTIYF. The chain links TRBV6-5 to TRBJ1-3; a possible D gene is TRBD1 (5 bases). Germline-derived CDR1 and CDR2 are MNHEY and SVGAGI. The ends were cut back, 6 bases at V and 7 bases at J, with 7 bases in the middle. The CDR3 consists of 11 residues.

The chain has TRBV11-2 and TRBJ2-2; D perhaps matches TRBD2 (5 bases). Germline V CDR1 and CDR2: SGHAT, FQNNGV. The ends were cut back, 6 bases at V and 0 bases at J, with 20 bases in the middle. The CDR3 contains 18 residues. The CDR3 loop is CASSQTGRAQPNTGELFF. The CDR3, as DNA: TGTGCCAGCAGTCAAACCGGGCGGGCCCAACCGAACACCGGGGAGCTGTTTTTT.